The entry below gives a single T cell receptor (beta chain) sequence along with its context. Its antigen is undetermined. Trimming took 6 bases from V and 1 from J; bases not matched to a gene: 2. There are 14 residues in the CDR3. Germline-derived CDR1 and CDR2 are MNHEY and SVGAGI. Sample time point: patch test 1, 2 weeks after DPC sensitization. The treatment here: therapeutic diphenylcyclopropenone sensitization with weekly scalp DPC. Phlebotomy was performed prior to application of every patch test. Via MiXCR, TCRdb re-called the RACE reads, giving one row per CDR3 protein. Here the sample spans some 82,000 distinct CDR3 sequences, about 10% being singletons. The data belong to a study of human T cells and chemical hapten exposure. Turning to the study itself: There were weekly diphenylcyclopropenone doses to the scalp for patients throughout the roughly 22-week study.

Broader study findings: Positive correlation was observed between PT1 expanded TCR counts and patch test score.

The sample here was whole blood, taken in connection with sensitization to the hapten diphenylcyclopropenone (DPC). The chain combines TRBV6-5 with TRBJ2-7; 11 bases map to TRBD2. This sequence originates from a woman aged 45-65 years with alopecia areata. Some clones in this sample may be carry-over from other donors' samples. CDR3 DNA sequence: TGTGCCAGCAGAACTAGCGGGGGTTCCTACGAGCAGTACTTC. Translating gives CASRTSGGSYEQYF.